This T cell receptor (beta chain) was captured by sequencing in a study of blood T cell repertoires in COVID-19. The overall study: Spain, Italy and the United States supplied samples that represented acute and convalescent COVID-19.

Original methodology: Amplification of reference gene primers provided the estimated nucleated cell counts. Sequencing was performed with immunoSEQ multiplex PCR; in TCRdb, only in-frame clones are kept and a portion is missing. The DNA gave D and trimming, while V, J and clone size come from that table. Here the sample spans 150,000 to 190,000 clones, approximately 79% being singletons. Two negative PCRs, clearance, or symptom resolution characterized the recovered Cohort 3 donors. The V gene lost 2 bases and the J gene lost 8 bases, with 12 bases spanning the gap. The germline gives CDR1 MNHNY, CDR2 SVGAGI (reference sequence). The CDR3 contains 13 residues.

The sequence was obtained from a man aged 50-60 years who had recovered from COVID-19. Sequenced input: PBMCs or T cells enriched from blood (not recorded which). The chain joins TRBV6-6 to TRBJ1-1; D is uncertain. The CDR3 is CASSYEGWSEAFF. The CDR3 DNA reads TGTGCCAGCAGTTACGAGGGTTGGTCGGAAGCTTTCTTT.